A single sample gave rise to the 27 T cell receptor beta chains below, sequenced in a study of T cell repertoires in cytomegalovirus infection. TCRdb called the reads again in MiXCR, with one record for every CDR3 protein. Found here are some 940,000 distinct CDR3 sequences, 31% of them singletons; the top ten hold about 14%. The antigens for these receptors are not known. This material consisted of cultured CD8+ T cells from PBMCs, taken from culture after CMV antigen stimulation. Receptor source: a human donor in good health (CMV status not recorded). Some clones in this sample may be carry-over from other donors' samples.

The rearrangement uses TRBV7-6 and TRBJ2-1, with D possibly matching TRBD1 (6 bases). CDR1 is SGHVS and CDR2 is FNYEAQ in the germline V gene. Deletions cut 5 bases from V and 6 bases from J, with 17 bases between. This CDR3 region has 15 residues. DNA of the CDR3: TGTGCCAGCAGCCCGGTCCGGGCAGGGGTCAATGAGCAGTTCTTC. Residues: CASSPVRAGVNEQFF.

This clonotype was seen only a few times. CDR3 loop: CASSFVRQETQYF. As DNA, the CDR3 is TGTGCCAGCAGTTTTGTCCGACAAGAGACCCAGTACTTC. The rearrangement uses TRBV12-3 or TRBV12-4 and TRBJ2-5; no clear D gene. CDR3 length: 13 residues. Trimming cost V 3 bases and J 2 bases, with 7 bases left between them.

A single count supports this clonotype. V and J are TRBV3-1 and TRBJ2-7; D is possibly TRBD2 (5 bases). In germline, CDR1 is LGHDT, CDR2 YNNKEL (reference sequence). Trimming took 0 bases from V and 1 from J, leaving 16 bases between them. The CDR3 spans 17 residues. In DNA, the CDR3 is TGTGCCAGCAGCCAAGATTCCGCGGGCTACCCATCCTACGAGCAGTACTTC. Translating gives CASSQDSAGYPSYEQYF.

This clonotype showed up just a few times. This chain connects TRBV19 to TRBJ1-1, with a possible D match to TRBD1 (5 bases). The CDR3 extends over 16 amino acids. CDR1 is LNHDA and CDR2 is SQIVND in the germline V gene (reference sequence). Trimming removed 3 bases at V and 4 bases at J, with 18 bases between. The CDR3: CASSILLGASGTEAFF. The DNA of the CDR3 is TGTGCCAGTAGTATCCTCCTAGGGGCGAGTGGCACTGAAGCTTTCTTT.

The CDR3 here is CASSSLTGQGRRPQHF. CDR3 in DNA: TGTGCCAGCAGTTCTCTTACGGGACAGGGGCGGCGGCCCCAGCATTTT. The J gene is TRBJ1-5, the V gene TRBV27; 10 bases fit TRBD1. This CDR3 spans 16 amino acids. Germline V gene sequence: CDR1 MNHEY, CDR2 SMNVEV (reference sequence). V lost 4 bases to trimming and J lost 9 bases; unmatched junction nucleotides: 12.

This clonotype was seen repeatedly, ten times or more. This chain links TRBV5-4 with TRBJ2-5; D could derive from TRBD1 or TRBD2 (5 bases each). The CDR3 contains 15 residues. Germline V lookup: CDR1 SGHNT, CDR2 YYREEE (reference sequence). Trimming pared 5 bases from V and 1 base from J, leaving 15 bases between. The CDR3, as DNA: TGTGCCAGCAGTCTTCTCAGGGAGACCCAAGAGACCCAGTACTTC. Its protein product is CASSLLRETQETQYF. The full variable domain, completed using reference TRBV5-4 and TRBJ2-5, is ETGVTQSPTHLIKTRGQQVTLRCSSQSGHNTVSWYQQALGQGPQFIFQYYREEENGRGNFPPRFSGLQFPNYSSELNVNALELDDSALYLCASSLLRETQETQYFGPGTRLLVL.

This rearrangement joins TRBV27 to TRBJ2-3; 8 bases are a match to TRBD1. This CDR3 is built from 17 residues. Germline CDR1 and CDR2: MNHEY and SMNVEV (reference sequence). Trimming took 7 bases from V and 2 from J; bases not matched to a gene: 14. CDR3 sequence reads: CASTLGGTGVLTDTQYF. Written as DNA, the CDR3 is TGTGCCAGCACCCTAGGGGGGACAGGCGTTCTCACAGATACGCAGTATTTT.

This chain links TRBV5-1 with TRBJ2-1; 7 bases are shared with TRBD1. After removal of 4 bases from V and 4 bases from J, the junction contained 8 bases not matched to a gene. Germline V gives CDR1 SGHRS, CDR2 YFSETQ. The CDR3 covers 15 residues. The CDR3 region has the DNA TGCGCCAGCAGCGGGCCGTCAGGGGGATACAATGAGCAGTTCTTC. This translates into CASSGPSGGYNEQFF.

Comment on this clonotype: The junction shows a germline mismatch at one end, possibly a read error. The rearrangement links TRBV5-3 to TRBJ2-5; D call uncertain. TRBV5-3 is an open reading frame whose function is uncertain. The CDR3 sequence is 9 residues long. This chain's CDR3 is CASSSGQYF. The CDR3 nucleotides read TGTGCCAGCAGCTCGGGCCAGTACTTC.

There are a few counts of this clonotype. The rearrangement joins TRBV7-8 to TRBJ1-1; D possibly corresponds to TRBD1 (5 bases). V gave up 0 bases and J gave up 0 bases, with 23 bases separating them. The CDR3 covers 20 residues. The V gene's germline CDR1 is SGHVS and CDR2 FQNEAQ. The CDR3 reads CASSLANRATDRSVNTEAFF. The CDR3 DNA sequence: TGTGCCAGCAGCTTAGCGAATCGCGCGACAGACCGTTCGGTGAACACTGAAGCTTTCTTT.

This clonotype turned up a few times. The V gene is TRBV29-1, the J gene TRBJ2-5, with no clear D. Per germline, CDR1 SQVTM and CDR2 ANQGSEA. Trimming took 5 bases from V and 6 from J, leaving 13 bases between them. CDR3 length equals 12 residues. CDR3 loop: CSVNSPLKTQYF. The CDR3, as DNA: TGCAGCGTTAACTCCCCCTTGAAGACCCAGTACTTC.

This clonotype has a count of ten or more. The chain uses TRBV7-6 and TRBJ2-3; 13 nucleotides align to TRBD2. This CDR3 comprises 19 residues. Germline CDR1 and CDR2: SGHVS and FNYEAQ. V dropped 2 bases and J dropped 1; count of bases not matched to a gene: 9. The DNA for the CDR3 is TGTGCCAGCAGCTTAACCACTAGCGGGGGGGCCTATGGCACAGATACGCAGTATTTT. Residues: CASSLTTSGGAYGTDTQYF.

In its sample, this clonotype was seen many times. J is TRBJ2-7 and V is TRBV7-9, with a possible D match to TRBD2 (5 bases). V was cut by 4 bases and J by 3 bases, with 10 bases left in between. Germline CDR1 is SEHNR and CDR2 is FQNEAQ (reference sequence). The CDR3 consists of 13 residues. CDR3 amino acids: CASSYGNRYEQYF. The CDR3 DNA reads TGTGCCAGCAGCTACGGGAACCGCTACGAGCAGTACTTC. Complete variable domain (other parts from reference TRBV7-9 and TRBJ2-7): DTGVSQNPRHKITKRGQNVTFRCDPISEHNRLYWYRQTLGQGPEFLTYFQNEAQLEKSRLLSDRFSAERPKGSFSTLEIQRTEQGDSAMYLCASSYGNRYEQYFGPGTRLTVT.

This clonotype was picked up a small number of times. The chain joins TRBV27 to TRBJ2-1; unclear D gene. There are 14 residues in the CDR3. CDR1 MNHEY and CDR2 SMNVEV come from the germline V gene (reference sequence). V was shortened by 5 bases and J by 6 bases, with 14 bases between the two germline ends. The CDR3 here is CASSSPRSTNEQFF. The CDR3 DNA is TGTGCCAGCAGTAGCCCGAGGAGCACCAATGAGCAGTTCTTC.

This clonotype was seen more than once but under ten times. J is TRBJ1-6 and V is TRBV18; D uncertain. Germline CDR1 KGHSH, CDR2 LQKENI. V shed 0 bases and J shed 2 bases, with 14 bases lying between them. The CDR3 has 18 amino acids. CDR3 protein: CASSPPGASSTYNSPLHF. CDR3 nucleotide sequence: TGTGCCAGCTCACCACCGGGTGCGAGTAGTACCTATAATTCACCCCTCCACTTT.

With respect to this clonotype: A much larger clone sits a single nucleotide away, making a read error possible. This chain uses TRBV7-2 with TRBJ1-1, with 9 bases identical to TRBD1. The germline V gene has CDR1 SGHTA and CDR2 FQGNSA. The CDR3 totals 13 residues. This CDR3 is CVSREQGAPEAFF. Written as DNA, the CDR3 is TGTGTCAGCAGAGAACAGGGGGCGCCGGAAGCTTTCTTT.

This clonotype was seen many times. The genes are TRBV7-2 and TRBJ2-3; 10 positions agree with TRBD2. CDR1 SGHTA and CDR2 FQGNSA come from the germline V gene. The CDR3 is 16 residues long. The ends lost 3 bases at V and 0 bases at J; junction bases unmatched: 3. DNA for the CDR3: TGTGCCAGCAGCTTCCTAGCGGGGGCTAGCACAGATACGCAGTATTTT. Amino acids: CASSFLAGASTDTQYF.

This clonotype was detected only a few times. V gene TRBV11-1 combines with J gene TRBJ2-1, with 7 bases fitting TRBD2. V shed 5 bases, J shed 5 bases, and the junction held 12 bases outside the gene matches. This CDR3 region has 16 residues. Looked up from germline, CDR1 is SGHAT and CDR2 is FQDESV (reference sequence). The CDR3, as DNA: TGTGCCAGCAGCCCGGACCTGGGGGGGGAGAACAATGAGCAGTTCTTC. This sequence encodes CASSPDLGGENNEQFF.

This sequence joins TRBV6-2 or TRBV6-3 and TRBJ2-1; D is uncertain. CDR3 length: 14 amino acids. The V end lost 5 bases, the J end lost 6 bases, and 14 bases lay between the germline ends. From germline, CDR1 is MNHEY and CDR2 SVGEGT. CDR3 region: CASSPDWPGNEQFF. CDR3 sequence (DNA): TGTGCCAGCAGTCCCGACTGGCCGGGCAATGAGCAGTTCTTC.

CDR3: CSARGPKEGYSNYGYTF. CDR3 in DNA: TGCAGTGCTAGAGGGCCGAAGGAGGGATACTCTAACTATGGCTACACCTTC. The V gene is TRBV20-1, the J gene TRBJ1-2; D not certain. The CDR3 is 17 amino acids. Deletions cut 1 base from V and 0 bases from J, with 18 bases between. The V gene's germline CDR1 is DFQATT and CDR2 SNEGSKA (reference sequence).

In this sample, this clonotype turned up a few times. This chain links TRBV6-1 with TRBJ2-5; D unresolved. The CDR3 totals 14 residues. Germline CDR1 MNHNS, CDR2 SASEGT. Trimming cost V 1 base and J 4 bases, with 10 bases left between them. The CDR3: CASSEGQGRETQYF. In DNA, the CDR3 is TGTGCCAGCAGTGAAGGTCAAGGGCGAGAGACCCAGTACTTC.

V gene TRBV20-1 combines with J gene TRBJ2-1; D gene unclear. V shed 2 bases and J shed 2 bases, with 13 bases lying between them. CDR1 and CDR2 from the germline V gene are DFQATT and SNEGSKA (reference sequence). CDR3 length: 15 amino acids. Here the CDR3 DNA reads TGCAGTGCTAGATTCAGAGCGTCTACCTACAATGAGCAGTTCTTC. Translating it yields CSARFRASTYNEQFF.

This clonotype was detected a few times. The chain is built from TRBV4-1 and TRBJ2-3; D is uncertain. V was trimmed by 0 bases and J by 4 bases, leaving 8 bases between them. The germline gives CDR1 MGHRA, CDR2 YSYEKL. The CDR3 is 14 amino acids. CDR3 sequence reads: CASSQDLAPDTQYF. For the CDR3, the DNA is TGCGCCAGCAGCCAAGATCTGGCCCCAGATACGCAGTATTTT.

This clonotype occurred a few times. J is TRBJ2-3 and V is TRBV7-6, with 11 bases that match TRBD2. V trimming: 1 base; J trimming: 14 bases; junction bases outside the gene matches: 11. Germline-derived CDR1 and CDR2 are SGHVS and FNYEAQ. CDR3 size: 15 residues. The DNA for the CDR3 is TGTGCCAGCAGCTTAGGGCTAGCGGGGGGCCTCACGGCGTATTTT. Residues: CASSLGLAGGLTAYF.

Only a few counts were recorded for this clonotype. The V gene is TRBV15, the J gene TRBJ2-4, with 7 bases aligning to TRBD2. V dropped 9 bases and J dropped 6; count of bases not matched to a gene: 8. The CDR3 extends over 13 amino acids. Per germline, CDR1 LNHNV and CDR2 YYDKDF (reference sequence). CDR3 loop: CATGDYSRNIQYF. In DNA, the CDR3 is TGTGCCACTGGGGACTACTCCAGAAACATTCAGTACTTC. The variable domain in full, completed from reference TRBV15 and TRBJ2-4, reads DAMVIQNPRYQVTQFGKPVTLSCSQTLNHNVMYWYQQKSSQAPKLLFHYYDKDFNNEADTPDNFQSRRPNTSFCFLDIRSPGLGDTAMYLCATGDYSRNIQYFGAGTRLSVL.

The chain combines TRBV6-5 with TRBJ2-7; 9 bases are a match to TRBD1. The germline gives CDR1 MNHEY, CDR2 SVGAGI. The CDR3 spans 14 residues. With V trimmed by 2 bases and J by 4 bases, 3 bases remained unmatched. The CDR3 here is CASSYGDRDYEQYF. CDR3 sequence (DNA): TGTGCCAGCAGTTACGGGGACAGGGATTACGAGCAGTACTTC.

Concerning this clonotype itself: The junction and the germline gene differ at one end; a read error may be behind it. This chain uses TRBV4-1 with TRBJ2-3; tentatively, D is TRBD2 (5 bases). The V gene's germline CDR1 is MGHRA and CDR2 YSYEKL. The CDR3 totals 17 residues. The CDR3 protein is CASSQDLGRGNTDTQYF. The CDR3 DNA is TGTGCCAGCAGCCAAGATCTTGGACGGGGAAACACAGATACGCAGTATTTT.